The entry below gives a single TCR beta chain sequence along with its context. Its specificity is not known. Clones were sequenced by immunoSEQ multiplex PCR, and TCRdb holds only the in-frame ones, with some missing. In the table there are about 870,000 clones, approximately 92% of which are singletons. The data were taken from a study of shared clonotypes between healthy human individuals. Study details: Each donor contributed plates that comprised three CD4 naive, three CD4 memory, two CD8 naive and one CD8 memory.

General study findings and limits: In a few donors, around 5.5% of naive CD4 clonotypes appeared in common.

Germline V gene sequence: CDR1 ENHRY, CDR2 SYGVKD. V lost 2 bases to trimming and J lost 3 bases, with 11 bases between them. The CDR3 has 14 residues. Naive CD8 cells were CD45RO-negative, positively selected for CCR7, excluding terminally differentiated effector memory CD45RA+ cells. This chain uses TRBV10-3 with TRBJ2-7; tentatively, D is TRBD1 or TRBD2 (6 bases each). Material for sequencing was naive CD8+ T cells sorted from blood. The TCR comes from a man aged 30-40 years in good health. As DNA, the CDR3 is TGTGCCATCAGTGAGCCGGCGGGACACTACGAGCAGTACTTC. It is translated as CAISEPAGHYEQYF.